This T cell receptor beta chain was retrieved from a study of Tregs in tolerant kidney transplant recipients. This CDR3 contains 12 residues. CDR1 is KGHSH and CDR2 is LQKENI in the germline V gene. Comment on this clone: One junction end disagrees with the germline gene, perhaps due to a read error. The read falls 3 residues short of the CDR3 end, and the missing part is taken from the germline J gene.

Assay: immunoSEQ multiplex PCR; the TCRdb copy retains only in-frame clones and omits some. The sample spans approximately 50,000 clones; the ten largest clones claim about 0.83%. The sequence came from a human donor who received a combined kidney and bone marrow transplant. The specimen was CD4+ T cells from blood, collected before the transplant. J is TRBJ1-4 and V is TRBV18; D call uncertain. The CDR3 protein is CASPPGGEKLFF. The CDR3 DNA, read in part, is TGCGCCAGCCCACCAGGAGGGGAAAAA.